This T cell receptor (beta chain) was found in a study of Ad26.COV2.S vaccination and SARS-CoV-2 variants. Points from the study as a whole: People given the vaccine had a wider spike-specific TCR breadth than placebo recipients did. Post-vaccination spike-specific CD8+ and CD4+ T cell responses reportedly had substantial breadth. Comparability of non-spike TCR breadth was observed across vaccine and placebo recipients.

Remarks on this clone: As yet, its antigen is unknown.

Assay: immunoSEQ multiplex PCR; the TCRdb copy retains only in-frame clones and omits some. The table lists about 280,000 clones, about 87% of them singletons. Treatment described: roughly 20 received Ad26.COV2.S at low or high dose, single or two shots; 5 received placebo; per-sample allocation not given. Sampling happened 63 days after the first vaccine or placebo injection. Ad26.COV2.S expressed prefusion-stabilized spike from the original Wuhan strain. The V segment lost 3 bases and the J segment 7 bases; nucleotides outside the gene matches: 9. The CDR3 has 15 amino acids. The germline V gene encodes CDR1 KGHSH and CDR2 LQKENI.

This TCR derives from a person aged 18-65 years who received the Ad26.COV2.S COVID-19 vaccine or a placebo. The rearrangement links TRBV18 to TRBJ1-1; 9 bases match TRBD1. The sequences come from peripheral blood, collected in a trial of Ad26.COV2.S vaccine versus placebo. This CDR3 reads CASSPGTGPGYEAFF. CDR3 nucleotide sequence: TGTGCCAGCTCACCCGGGACAGGGCCGGGATATGAAGCTTTCTTT.